The entry that follows covers one T cell receptor (beta chain) sequence. The data derive from a study of blood T cell repertoires in COVID-19. Study-level background: The United States, Italy and Spain were the sources of the acute and convalescent COVID-19 samples. The analysed material was cDNA or gDNA that came from T cells, B-cell-depleted T cells, or PBMCs.

In the original processing: From reference gene primer amplification, estimates of nucleated cell counts were derived. Measured with immunoSEQ multiplex PCR; TCRdb has only the in-frame clones, and not every one. V, J and clone size are those of that table, while D and trimming were read from the DNA. The sample comprises about 58,000 clones, approximately 90% of which are singletons, and more than 7% rests with the top ten. Source material: peripheral blood. This TCR came from a woman aged 70-85 years with active COVID-19.

The CDR3 is CAISGKGDDEQYF. DNA of the CDR3: TGTGCCATCAGTGGTAAGGGGGACGACGAGCAGTACTTC. The V and J genes are TRBV10-3 and TRBJ2-7, with D maybe TRBD1 (6 bases). Germline CDR1 and CDR2: ENHRY and SYGVKD. This CDR3 has 13 residues. V was shortened by 4 bases and J by 5 bases, with 12 bases between the two germline ends.